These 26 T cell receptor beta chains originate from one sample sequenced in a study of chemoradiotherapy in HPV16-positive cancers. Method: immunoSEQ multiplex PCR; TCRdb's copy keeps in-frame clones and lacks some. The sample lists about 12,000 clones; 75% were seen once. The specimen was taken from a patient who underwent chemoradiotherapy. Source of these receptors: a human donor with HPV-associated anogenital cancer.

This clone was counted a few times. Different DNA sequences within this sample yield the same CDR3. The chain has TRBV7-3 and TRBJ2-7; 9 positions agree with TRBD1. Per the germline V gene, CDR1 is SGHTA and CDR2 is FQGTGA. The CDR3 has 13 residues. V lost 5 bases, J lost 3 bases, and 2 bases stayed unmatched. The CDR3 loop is CASSVGQGYEQYF. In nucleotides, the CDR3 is TGTGCCAGCAGCGTGGGACAGGGCTACGAGCAGTACTTC.

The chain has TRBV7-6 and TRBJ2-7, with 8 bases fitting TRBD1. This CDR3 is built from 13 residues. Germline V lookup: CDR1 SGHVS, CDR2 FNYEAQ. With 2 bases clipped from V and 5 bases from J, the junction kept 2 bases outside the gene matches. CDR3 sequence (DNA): TGTGCCAGCAGCTTATCGGGACAGGACGAGCAGTACTTC. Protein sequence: CASSLSGQDEQYF.

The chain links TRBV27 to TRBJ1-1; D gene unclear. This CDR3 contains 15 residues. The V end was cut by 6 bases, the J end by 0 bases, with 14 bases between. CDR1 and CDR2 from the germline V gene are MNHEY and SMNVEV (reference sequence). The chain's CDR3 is CASRLMSLLNTEAFF. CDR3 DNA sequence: TGTGCCAGCAGGCTGATGTCACTCCTGAACACTGAAGCTTTCTTT.

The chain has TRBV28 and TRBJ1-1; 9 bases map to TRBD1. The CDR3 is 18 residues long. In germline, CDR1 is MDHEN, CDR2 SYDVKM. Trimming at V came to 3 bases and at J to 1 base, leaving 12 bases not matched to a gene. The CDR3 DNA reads TGTGCCAGCAGTTTCCTCCCGGGACAGGGCCTGAGGAACACTGAAGCTTTCTTT. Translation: CASSFLPGQGLRNTEAFF.

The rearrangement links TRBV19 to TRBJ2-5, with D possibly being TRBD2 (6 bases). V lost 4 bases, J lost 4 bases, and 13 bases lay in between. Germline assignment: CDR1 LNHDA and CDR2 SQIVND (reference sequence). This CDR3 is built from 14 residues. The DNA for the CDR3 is TGTGCCAGTAGTACCCCAAAGGGAGGAGAGACCCAGTACTTC. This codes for CASSTPKGGETQYF.

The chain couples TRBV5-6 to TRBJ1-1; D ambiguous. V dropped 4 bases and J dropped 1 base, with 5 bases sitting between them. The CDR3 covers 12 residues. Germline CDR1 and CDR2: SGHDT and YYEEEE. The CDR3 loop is CASSNRNTEAFF. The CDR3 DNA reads TGTGCCAGCAGCAACAGGAACACTGAAGCTTTCTTT.

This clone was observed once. The CDR3 region is CASSSIKTGKNTEAFF. DNA of the CDR3: TGCGCCAGCAGCTCAATTAAGACAGGGAAGAACACTGAAGCTTTCTTT. This sequence joins TRBV5-1 and TRBJ1-1, with TRBD1 identical over 7 bases. V was pared by 3 bases and J by 1 base, with 9 bases of the junction left unmatched. The length of the CDR3 is 16 residues. Germline V gives CDR1 SGHRS, CDR2 YFSETQ.

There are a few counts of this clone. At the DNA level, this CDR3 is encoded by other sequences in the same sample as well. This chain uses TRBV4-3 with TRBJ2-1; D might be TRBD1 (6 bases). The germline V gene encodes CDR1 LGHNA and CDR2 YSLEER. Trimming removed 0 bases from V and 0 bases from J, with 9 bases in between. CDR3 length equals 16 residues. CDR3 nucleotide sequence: TGCGCCAGCAGCCAAGATATAGGGGGCTCCTACAATGAGCAGTTCTTC. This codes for CASSQDIGGSYNEQFF.

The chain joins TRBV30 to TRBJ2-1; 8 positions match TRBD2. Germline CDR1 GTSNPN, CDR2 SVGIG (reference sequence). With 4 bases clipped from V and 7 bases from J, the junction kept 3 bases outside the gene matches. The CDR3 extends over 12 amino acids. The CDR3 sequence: CAWTSGFNEQFF. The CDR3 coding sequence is TGTGCCTGGACTAGCGGGTTTAATGAGCAGTTCTTC.

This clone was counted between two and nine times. CDR3 sequence: CASSWDPFGNTIYF. The CDR3, as DNA: TGTGCCAGCTCGTGGGACCCCTTTGGAAACACCATATATTTT. This chain links TRBV5-5 with TRBJ1-3; D is perhaps TRBD1 (5 bases). Trimming cost V 7 bases and J 3 bases, with 14 bases left between them. Germline values: CDR1 SGHKS, CDR2 YYEKEE (reference sequence). The CDR3 runs 14 residues.

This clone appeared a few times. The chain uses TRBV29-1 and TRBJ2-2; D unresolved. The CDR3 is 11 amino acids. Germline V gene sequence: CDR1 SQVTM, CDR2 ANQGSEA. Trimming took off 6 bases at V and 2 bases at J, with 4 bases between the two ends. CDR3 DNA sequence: TGCAGCGTCCACAACACCGGGGAGCTGTTTTTT. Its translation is CSVHNTGELFF.

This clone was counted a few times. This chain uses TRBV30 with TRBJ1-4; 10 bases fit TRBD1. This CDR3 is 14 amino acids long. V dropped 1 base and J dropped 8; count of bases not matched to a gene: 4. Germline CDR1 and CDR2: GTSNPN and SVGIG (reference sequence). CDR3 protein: CAWSAGTGVEKLFF. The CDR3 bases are TGTGCCTGGAGTGCCGGGACAGGGGTCGAAAAACTGTTTTTT.

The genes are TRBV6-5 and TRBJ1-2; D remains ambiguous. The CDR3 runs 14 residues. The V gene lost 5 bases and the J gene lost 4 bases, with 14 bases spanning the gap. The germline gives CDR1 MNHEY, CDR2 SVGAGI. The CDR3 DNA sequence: TGTGCCAGCAGTAACCCTGCCGGCGGCTATGGCTACACCTTC. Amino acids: CASSNPAGGYGYTF.

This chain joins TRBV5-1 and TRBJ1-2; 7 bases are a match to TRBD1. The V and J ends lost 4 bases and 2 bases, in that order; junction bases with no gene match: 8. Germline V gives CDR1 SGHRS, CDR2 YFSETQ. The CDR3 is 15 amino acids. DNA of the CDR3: TGCGCCAGCAGCCTTCGGGACAGTCCCAACTATGGCTACACCTTC. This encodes CASSLRDSPNYGYTF.

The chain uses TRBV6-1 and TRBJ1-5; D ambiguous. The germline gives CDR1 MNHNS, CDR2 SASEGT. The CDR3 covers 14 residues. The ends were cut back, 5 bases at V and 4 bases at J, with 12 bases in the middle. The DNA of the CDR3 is TGTGCCAGCAGTAGATTATCAGAAAATCAGCCCCAGCATTTT. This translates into CASSRLSENQPQHF.

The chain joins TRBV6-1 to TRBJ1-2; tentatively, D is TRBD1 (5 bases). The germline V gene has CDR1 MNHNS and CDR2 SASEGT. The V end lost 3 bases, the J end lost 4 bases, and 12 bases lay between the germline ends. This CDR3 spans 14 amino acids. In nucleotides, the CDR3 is TGTGCCAGCAGTGAGTGGCAGGGAGCCTATGGCTACACCTTC. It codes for CASSEWQGAYGYTF.

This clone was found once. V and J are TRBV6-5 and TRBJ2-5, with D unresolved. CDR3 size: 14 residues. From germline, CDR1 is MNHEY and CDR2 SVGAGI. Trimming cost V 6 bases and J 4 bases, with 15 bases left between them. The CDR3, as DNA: TGTGCCAGCAGCCGGACGGACCAAGGAGAGACCCAGTACTTC. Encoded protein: CASSRTDQGETQYF.

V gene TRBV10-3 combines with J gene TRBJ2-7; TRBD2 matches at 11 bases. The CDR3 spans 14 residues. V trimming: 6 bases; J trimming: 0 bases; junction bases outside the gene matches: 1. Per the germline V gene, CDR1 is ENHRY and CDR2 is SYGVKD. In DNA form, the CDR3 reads TGTGCCATCAGGACTAGCGGGAACTCCTACGAGCAGTACTTC. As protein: CAIRTSGNSYEQYF.

CDR3: CASSLDRLDGNEQFF. As DNA, the CDR3 is TGTGCCAGCAGCTTAGATCGGCTGGATGGCAATGAGCAGTTCTTC. The rearrangement joins TRBV11-2 to TRBJ2-1; D is ambiguous. Germline CDR1 is SGHAT and CDR2 is FQNNGV. V was cut by 0 bases and J by 6 bases, with 12 bases left in between. This CDR3 has 15 amino acids.

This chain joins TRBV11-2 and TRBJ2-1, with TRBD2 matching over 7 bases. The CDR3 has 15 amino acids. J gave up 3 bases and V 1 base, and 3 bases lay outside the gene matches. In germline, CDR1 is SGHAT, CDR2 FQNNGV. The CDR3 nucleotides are TGTGCCAGCAGCTTAGTAGCGGGCGTCTACAATGAGCAGTTCTTC. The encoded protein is CASSLVAGVYNEQFF.

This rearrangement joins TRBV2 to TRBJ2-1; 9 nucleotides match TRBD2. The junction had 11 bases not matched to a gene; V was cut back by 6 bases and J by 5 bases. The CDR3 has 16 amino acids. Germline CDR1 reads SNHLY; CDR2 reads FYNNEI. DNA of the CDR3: TGTGCCAGCAGGACATCTAGCGGGATGATCAACAATGAGCAGTTCTTC. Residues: CASRTSSGMINNEQFF.

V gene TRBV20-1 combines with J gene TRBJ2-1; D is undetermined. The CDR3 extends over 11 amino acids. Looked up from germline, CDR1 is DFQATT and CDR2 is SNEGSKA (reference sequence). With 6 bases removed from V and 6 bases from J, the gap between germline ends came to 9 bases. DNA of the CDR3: TGCAGTGCGAGAACCCTCAATGAGCAGTTCTTC. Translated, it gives CSARTLNEQFF.

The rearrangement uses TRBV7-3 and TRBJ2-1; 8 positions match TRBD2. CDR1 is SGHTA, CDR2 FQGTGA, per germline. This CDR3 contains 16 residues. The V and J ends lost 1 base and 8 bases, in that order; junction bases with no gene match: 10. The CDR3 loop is CASSLIGGGRRDEQFF. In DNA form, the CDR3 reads TGTGCCAGCAGCTTAATCGGCGGCGGGAGGAGGGATGAGCAGTTCTTC.

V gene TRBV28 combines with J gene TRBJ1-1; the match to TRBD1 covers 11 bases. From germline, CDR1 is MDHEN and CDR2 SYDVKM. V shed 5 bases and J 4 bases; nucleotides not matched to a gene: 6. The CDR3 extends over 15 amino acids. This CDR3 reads CASSTPGTGGTEAFF. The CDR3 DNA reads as TGTGCCAGCAGTACACCCGGGACAGGGGGCACTGAAGCTTTCTTT.

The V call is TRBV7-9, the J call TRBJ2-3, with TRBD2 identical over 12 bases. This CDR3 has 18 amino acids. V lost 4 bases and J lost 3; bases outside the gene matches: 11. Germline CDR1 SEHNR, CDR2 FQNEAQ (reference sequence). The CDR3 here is CASSSRILAGGGTDTQYF. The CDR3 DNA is TGTGCCAGCAGCTCCAGAATCCTAGCGGGAGGGGGTACAGATACGCAGTATTTT.

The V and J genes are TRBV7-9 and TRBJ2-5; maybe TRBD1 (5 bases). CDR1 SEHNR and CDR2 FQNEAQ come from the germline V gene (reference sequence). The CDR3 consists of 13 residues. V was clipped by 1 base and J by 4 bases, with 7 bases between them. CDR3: CASSLGQGETQYF. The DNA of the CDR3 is TGTGCCAGCAGCTTAGGGCAGGGAGAGACCCAGTACTTC.